A single sample gave rise to the 14 T cell receptor beta chains below, sequenced in a study of blood T cell repertoires in COVID-19 (dated by TCRdb to the early 2020s). Libraries came from the immunoSEQ multiplex PCR assay. TCRdb holds this immuneACCESS table with in-frame rearrangements only. Some clones are missing; in checked studies, unresolved V genes explain under half, and the rest has no known cause. Recorded for this sample are roughly 250,000 clones; around 81% of them occurred a single time. The ten largest account for roughly 2.9% of the sample. The specimen sequenced was peripheral blood. The source is a woman aged 55-69 years with active or convalescent COVID-19.

The chain recombines TRBV7-2 with TRBJ1-3; 7 bases line up with TRBD1. Germline V CDR1 and CDR2: SGHTA, FQGNSA. The J segment lost 1 base and the V segment lost 4 bases, leaving 4 bases of the junction unmatched. The CDR3 runs 15 residues. The CDR3 sequence: CASSSGTASGNTIYF. The DNA of the CDR3 is TGTGCCAGCAGCTCCGGGACAGCTTCTGGAAACACCATATATTTT. The entire variable domain, with the rest obtained from reference TRBV7-2 and TRBJ1-3, is as follows: GAGVSQSPSNKVTEKGKDVELRCDPISGHTALYWYRQSLGQGLEFLIYFQGNSAPDKSGLPSDRFSAERTGGSVSTLTIQRTQQEDSAVYLCASSSGTASGNTIYFGEGSWLTVV.

The chain carries TRBV1 and TRBJ2-7; TRBD2 was called by the table and not checked on the DNA. TRBV1 is a pseudogene locus. This CDR3 spans 19 amino acids. The CDR3 DNA follows: TGCACCAGCAGCCAAGATCGACTAGCGGGGGGGGTTTGCTCCTACGAGCAGTACTTC. It translates to CTSSQDRLAGGVCSYEQYF.

Comment on this clone: Other nucleotide sequences from this sample produce the same CDR3. The rearrangement links TRBV18 to TRBJ1-2, with TRBD1 matching 10 bases. V dropped 6 bases and J dropped 4; count of bases not matched to a gene: 5. The CDR3 extends over 14 amino acids. Germline values: CDR1 KGHSH, CDR2 LQKENI. CDR3 in amino acids: CASSPGTGAYGYTF. The CDR3 nucleotides read TGTGCCAGCTCTCCCGGGACAGGGGCCTATGGCTACACCTTC.

The rearrangement joins TRBV20-1 to TRBJ1-2; 7 bases are a match to TRBD1. The CDR3 is 14 amino acids. Germline CDR1 is DFQATT and CDR2 is SNEGSKA (reference sequence). V gave up 3 bases and J gave up 3 bases; unmatched junction bases: 7. CDR3: CSASRAGTDYGYTF. The CDR3 region has the DNA TGCAGTGCTAGTCGAGCCGGGACAGACTATGGCTACACCTTC.

The chain uses TRBV18 and TRBJ1-1, with D possibly TRBD1 on 6 matching bases. The germline V gene encodes CDR1 KGHSH and CDR2 LQKENI. There are 14 residues in the CDR3. Deletions cut 5 bases from V and 2 bases from J, with 12 bases between. For the CDR3, the DNA is TGTGCCAGCTCAATGGGGACAACAAACACTGAAGCTTTCTTT. Encoded protein: CASSMGTTNTEAFF.

This chain joins TRBV9 and TRBJ2-2, with a possible D match to TRBD2 (5 bases). Trimming pared 4 bases from V and 2 bases from J, leaving 12 bases between. Per germline, CDR1 SGDLS and CDR2 YYNGEE. The CDR3 is 15 amino acids. This chain's CDR3 is CASSPEPSNTGELFF. The CDR3 nucleotides read TGTGCCAGCAGCCCCGAGCCTAGCAACACCGGGGAGCTGTTTTTT.

The rearrangement links TRBV5-5 to TRBJ2-5, with D perhaps matching TRBD2 (6 bases). Germline V lookup: CDR1 SGHKS, CDR2 YYEKEE (reference sequence). This CDR3 has 14 amino acids. Trimming shortened V by 0 bases and J by 5 bases, and 11 bases separated the two germline ends. The CDR3 is CASSLVLGGETQYF. The CDR3 nucleotides are TGTGCCAGCAGCTTGGTGCTTGGAGGGGAGACCCAGTACTTC.

CDR3 sequence: CASSLLNQETQYF. The CDR3 DNA follows: TGTGCCAGCAGCTTATTAAATCAAGAGACCCAGTACTTC. The rearrangement links TRBV7-8 to TRBJ2-5; no clear D gene. The V end was cut by 2 bases, the J end by 2 bases, with 6 bases between. CDR1 SGHVS and CDR2 FQNEAQ come from the germline V gene. The CDR3 covers 13 residues.

Only one count was recorded for this clone. The sample holds other DNA sequences that translate to the same CDR3. This chain connects TRBV9 to TRBJ2-7; 15 bases agree with TRBD2. Looked up from germline, CDR1 is SGDLS and CDR2 is YYNGEE. The V segment lost 4 bases and the J segment 4 bases; nucleotides outside the gene matches: 3. CDR3 size: 15 residues. The CDR3 DNA sequence: TGTGCCAGCAGCCTGGGGACTAGCGGGGGGTACGAGCAGTACTTC. Translated: CASSLGTSGGYEQYF.

This clone turned up a few times. The V and J genes are TRBV7-8 and TRBJ1-5, with D unresolved. The CDR3 runs 14 residues. Germline CDR1 reads SGHVS; CDR2 reads FQNEAQ. V was pared by 5 bases and J by 5 bases, with 13 bases between. CDR3 amino acids: CASSPSRRDQPQHF. In DNA form, the CDR3 reads TGTGCCAGCAGCCCTTCCAGGCGCGATCAGCCCCAGCATTTT.

The CDR3 coding sequence is TGTGCCAGCAGTGGCTTTAGCCGAACCACAGATACGCAGTATTTT. Its translation is CASSGFSRTTDTQYF. The rearrangement joins TRBV6-2 or TRBV6-3 to TRBJ2-3; D is unresolved. V lost 5 bases and J 2 bases, leaving 14 bases between the germline ends. From germline, CDR1 is MNHEY and CDR2 SVGEGT. The CDR3 runs 15 residues.

This clone came up a few times. V and J are TRBV6-1 and TRBJ1-1; 8 nucleotides align to TRBD1. The CDR3 extends over 15 amino acids. In germline, CDR1 is MNHNS, CDR2 SASEGT. Trimming cost V 2 bases and J 1 base; bases outside gene matches: 3. CDR3 in amino acids: CASSEWDRWNTEAFF. CDR3 in DNA: TGTGCCAGCAGTGAATGGGACAGGTGGAACACTGAAGCTTTCTTT.

CDR3 sequence (DNA): TGTGCCAGCAGCCAAGAGTCAGCGGGGGCCTACAATGAGCAGTTCTTC. Translation: CASSQESAGAYNEQFF. The chain joins TRBV4-2 to TRBJ2-1; 8 bases agree with TRBD2. Looked up from germline, CDR1 is LGHNA and CDR2 is YNFKEQ. After removal of 0 bases from V and 2 bases from J, the junction contained 3 bases not matched to a gene. The CDR3 consists of 16 residues.

The genes are TRBV7-9 and TRBJ1-3, with D possibly being TRBD1 (6 bases). The CDR3 consists of 16 residues. V lost 3 bases and J lost 0, with 12 bases in between. In germline, CDR1 is SEHNR, CDR2 FQNEAQ (reference sequence). This chain's CDR3 is CASSLVRDISGNTIYF. The CDR3 DNA reads as TGTGCCAGCAGCTTGGTCAGGGACATCTCTGGAAACACCATATATTTT.